The sequence of this T cell receptor beta chain was determined in a study of blood T cell repertoires in COVID-19. Profiling relied on immunoSEQ multiplex PCR, and the TCRdb table lists in-frame clones only, not all of them. This sample has a few hundred thousand clones; about 80% occur once, and the top ten carry around 16%. Germline CDR1 reads SQVTM; CDR2 reads ANQGSEA. The V and J ends lost 5 bases and 4 bases respectively, with 12 bases between them. This CDR3 has 13 residues. The V and J genes are TRBV29-1 and TRBJ1-5; D might be TRBD1 (6 bases). The specimen was peripheral blood. This sequence originates from a person aged 70 to 79 with COVID-19, enrolled during active disease. CDR3 sequence: CSVQGPPNQPQHF. As DNA, the CDR3 is TGCAGCGTTCAGGGGCCCCCGAATCAGCCCCAGCATTTT.